These 8 T cell receptor beta chains came from one sample sequenced in a study of cytomegalovirus exposure and HLA in healthy donors. PCR used 60 Vbeta primers and 13 Jbeta primers. Data came from immunoSEQ multiplex PCR; TCRdb stores just in-frame clones and leaves some out. The sample comprises some 150,000 clones, 60% to 80% of which are singletons, and 1.5% to 2% rests with the top ten. The specimen sequenced was PBMCs. The receptors were sampled from a female donor in good health and CMV-seronegative.

The chain is built from TRBV5-1 and TRBJ1-1; a weak D match, TRBD1 (6 bases). This CDR3 spans 16 amino acids. Trimming shortened V by 7 bases and J by 1 base, and 20 bases separated the two germline ends. The germline V gene encodes CDR1 SGHRS and CDR2 YFSETQ. CDR3 loop: CASWGGLLGRNTEAFF. CDR3 nucleotides: TGCGCCAGCTGGGGGGGCCTATTGGGTCGGAACACTGAAGCTTTCTTT.

CDR3 in amino acids: CASSSTGGNYGYTF. The CDR3 DNA reads as TGTGCCAGCAGCTCCACAGGGGGTAACTATGGCTACACCTTC. The J gene is TRBJ1-2, the V gene TRBV7-9; 8 nucleotides match TRBD1. The V and J ends lost 4 bases and 1 base, in that order; junction bases with no gene match: 2. The CDR3 is made up of 14 amino acids. The germline gives CDR1 SEHNR, CDR2 FQNEAQ (reference sequence).

This clone came up a few times. The chain recombines TRBV7-3 with TRBJ1-5; no firm D call. V gave up 1 base and J gave up 15 bases, with 10 bases separating them. The CDR3 consists of 11 residues. Germline CDR1 reads SGHTA; CDR2 reads FQGTGA. CDR3 sequence: CASSLRRVRHF. CDR3 DNA sequence: TGTGCCAGCAGCTTAAGGAGAGTAAGGCATTTT.

The chain carries TRBV6-6 and TRBJ2-7; D not certain. Trimming shortened V by 10 bases and J by 0 bases, and 19 bases separated the two germline ends. The CDR3 length is 15 residues. Germline V CDR1 and CDR2: MNHNY, SVGAGI (reference sequence). CDR3 in amino acids: CATYTPHTGSYEQYF. As DNA, the CDR3 is TGTGCCACCTACACCCCACACACGGGCTCCTACGAGCAGTACTTC.

V gene TRBV30 combines with J gene TRBJ1-5; 9 bases are shared with TRBD1. CDR3 length: 15 amino acids. Germline values: CDR1 GTSNPN, CDR2 SVGIG (reference sequence). Unmatched junction bases numbered 8, after V lost 1 base and J lost 7 bases. The CDR3 DNA follows: TGTGCCTGGAGTGAAGGACAGGGGCGTTGGCAGCCCCAGCATTTT. Encoded protein: CAWSEGQGRWQPQHF.

CDR3 sequence (DNA): TGTGCCAGCAGCTTGGTCGGGGGAAACACCGGGGAGCTGTTTTTT. This sequence encodes CASSLVGGNTGELFF. The rearrangement uses TRBV5-6 and TRBJ2-2, with a tentative D call TRBD2 (6 bases). From germline, CDR1 is SGHDT and CDR2 YYEEEE. V shed 0 bases and J shed 2 bases, with 8 bases lying between them. This CDR3 has 15 residues.

V gene TRBV7-3 combines with J gene TRBJ1-2; 12 bases are a match to TRBD1. Germline V lookup: CDR1 SGHTA, CDR2 FQGTGA. CDR3 length equals 15 residues. The V gene end was trimmed by 5 bases and the J gene end by 8 bases; junction bases not matched to a gene: 9. CDR3 residues: CASSKRDRGPGGYTF. The DNA for the CDR3 is TGTGCCAGCAGCAAAAGGGACAGGGGGCCGGGGGGCTACACCTTC.

CDR3 region: CASSPLDGLYQPQHF. DNA of the CDR3: TGTGCCAGCAGCCCACTAGACGGGTTGTATCAGCCCCAGCATTTT. This chain joins TRBV7-8 and TRBJ1-5, with no clear D. Germline loops: CDR1 SGHVS, CDR2 FQNEAQ. The CDR3 runs 15 residues. Trimming took 5 bases from V and 5 from J, leaving 16 bases between them.